The 20 T cell receptor beta chains below come from one sample, sequenced in a study of cytomegalovirus exposure and HLA in healthy donors. PCR primers comprised 60 Vbeta and 13 Jbeta primers. The assay was immunoSEQ multiplex PCR, and TCRdb's table has in-frame clones only and misses some. The repertoire consists of roughly 120,000 clones, with about 9.4% occurring once and the leading ten covering 5% to 6.5%. Source material: PBMCs. The source is a woman aged 40 to 49 in good health and CMV-seropositive.

The CDR3 region is CASSSPSGGADTQYF. The CDR3 coding sequence is TGTGCCAGCAGCTCTCCTAGCGGGGGGGCAGATACGCAGTATTTT. V gene TRBV11-3 combines with J gene TRBJ2-3; TRBD2 agrees at 12 bases. Trimming at V came to 4 bases and at J to 4 bases, leaving 3 bases not matched to a gene. CDR1 and CDR2 (germline): SGHNT, YENEEA. This CDR3 is built from 15 residues.

V gene TRBV12-5 combines with J gene TRBJ2-7, with D maybe TRBD1 (6 bases). The CDR3 is 13 amino acids. V was trimmed by 6 bases and J by 4 bases, leaving 13 bases between them. Germline lookup yields CDR1 LGHNT and CDR2 FRNRAP. The CDR3 bases are TGTGCTAGTGGCCCCGGGACAACTTACGAGCAGTACTTC. This translates into CASGPGTTYEQYF.

This clone is a singleton in its sample. The chain uses TRBV11-2 and TRBJ2-7; 7 nucleotides align to TRBD2. Per the germline V gene, CDR1 is SGHAT and CDR2 is FQNNGV. This CDR3 region has 15 residues. Trimming removed 5 bases from V and 4 bases from J; junction bases left unmatched: 11. CDR3 amino acids: CASSPQGREGYEQYF. CDR3 sequence (DNA): TGTGCCAGCAGCCCCCAGGGCAGGGAGGGTTACGAGCAGTACTTC.

This clone was seen only a few times. This chain joins TRBV19 and TRBJ1-2, with TRBD1 as a possible D gene (5 bases). Germline CDR1 reads LNHDA; CDR2 reads SQIVND (reference sequence). This CDR3 has 15 amino acids. V was shortened by 7 bases and J by 1 base, with 16 bases between the two germline ends. The CDR3 loop is CASIPARDSNYGYTF. The CDR3 DNA reads TGTGCCAGTATCCCCGCCAGGGATAGTAACTATGGCTACACCTTC.

This chain links TRBV2 with TRBJ2-6, with TRBD1 as a possible D gene (5 bases). The CDR3 extends over 14 amino acids. V lost 8 bases and J lost 0, with 8 bases in between. CDR1 SNHLY and CDR2 FYNNEI come from the germline V gene. CDR3 DNA sequence: TGTGCCAGCGGTAGGGGCTCTGGGGCCAACGTCCTGACTTTC. Encoded protein: CASGRGSGANVLTF.

V is TRBV16 and J is TRBJ1-5, with 7 bases that match TRBD1. The CDR3 consists of 17 residues. Germline CDR1 and CDR2: KGHSY and FQNENV. J lost 3 bases, V lost 2 bases, and 10 bases had no gene match. DNA of the CDR3: TGTGCCAGCAGCCAAGGGACAGCCGGCACCGCCAATCAGCCCCAGCATTTT. Protein: CASSQGTAGTANQPQHF.

This clone was counted a few times. The CDR3 region has the DNA TGTGCCAGCAGTGTTATTTATAGCAATCAGCCCCAGCATTTT. This encodes CASSVIYSNQPQHF. The rearrangement uses TRBV6-1 and TRBJ1-5; D is unclear. Per germline, CDR1 MNHNS and CDR2 SASEGT. V was pared by 4 bases and J by 0 bases, with 7 bases between. The CDR3 contains 14 residues.

The chain couples TRBV7-9 to TRBJ2-4; D not certain. Trimming removed 2 bases at V and 0 bases at J, with 8 bases between. The V gene's germline CDR1 is SEHNR and CDR2 FQNEAQ (reference sequence). This CDR3 comprises 15 residues. The CDR3: CASSLLELAKNIQYF. The CDR3, as DNA: TGTGCCAGCAGCTTACTCGAACTAGCCAAAAACATTCAGTACTTC.

This clone was counted only a few times. V is TRBV11-2 and J is TRBJ2-3, with 13 bases aligning to TRBD2. The V gene end was trimmed by 1 base and the J gene end by 5 bases; junction bases not matched to a gene: 9. Germline V gene sequence: CDR1 SGHAT, CDR2 FQNNGV. The CDR3 spans 18 residues. CDR3 sequence: CASSLALTSGGARDTQYF. CDR3 DNA sequence: TGTGCCAGCAGCTTAGCCCTAACTAGCGGGGGGGCCCGAGATACGCAGTATTTT. Filled out from reference TRBV11-2 and TRBJ2-3, the complete variable domain reads EAGVAQSPRYKIIEKRQSVAFWCNPISGHATLYWYQQILGQGPKLLIQFQNNGVVDDSQLPKDRFSAERLKGVDSTLKIQPAKLEDSAVYLCASSLALTSGGARDTQYFGPGTRLTVL.

In this sample, this clone turned up a few times. This chain links TRBV5-4 with TRBJ2-7, with TRBD1 matching over 7 bases. Trimming cost V 1 base and J 5 bases; bases outside gene matches: 9. The CDR3 is 15 residues long. Germline CDR1 is SGHNT and CDR2 is YYREEE (reference sequence). The CDR3 is CASSLKGTEGDEQYF. CDR3 DNA sequence: TGTGCCAGCAGCTTGAAGGGGACAGAAGGCGACGAGCAGTACTTC. The whole variable domain, remainder taken from reference TRBV5-4 and TRBJ2-7, is ETGVTQSPTHLIKTRGQQVTLRCSSQSGHNTVSWYQQALGQGPQFIFQYYREEENGRGNFPPRFSGLQFPNYSSELNVNALELDDSALYLCASSLKGTEGDEQYFGPGTRLTVT.

This clone was seen a handful of times. This chain joins TRBV18 and TRBJ1-2, with a possible D match to TRBD1 (5 bases). The germline CDR1 and CDR2 sequences are KGHSH and LQKENI. With 1 base removed from V and 7 bases from J, the gap between germline ends came to 13 bases. This CDR3 spans 14 amino acids. The CDR3 sequence is CASSPRQGRSGYTF. The CDR3 DNA sequence: TGTGCCAGCTCACCACGCCAGGGCCGGTCTGGCTACACCTTC.

A remark on this clone: The junction does not match germline at one end; this may be a read error. Other DNA sequences of this sample code for an identical CDR3. The chain joins TRBV4-1 to TRBJ2-1; 9 bases line up with TRBD2. The CDR3 totals 16 residues. From germline, CDR1 is MGHRA and CDR2 YSYEKL. CDR3 DNA: TGCGCCAGCAGCCAACGCGGGACTAGCTTCGACAATGAGCAATTCTTC. Amino acid sequence: CASSQRGTSFDNEQFF.

The table lists this clone with a few counts. This chain links TRBV7-2 with TRBJ2-5; 9 bases are shared with TRBD2. Germline assignment: CDR1 SGHTA and CDR2 FQGNSA. The length of the CDR3 is 16 residues. The trim removed 5 bases at V and 2 bases at J, leaving 9 bases unmatched. The CDR3 loop reads CASSPGGTSGQETQYF. The CDR3 region has the DNA TGTGCCAGCAGCCCCGGGGGAACTAGCGGGCAAGAGACCCAGTACTTC.

This clone was seen only a few times. The CDR3 DNA reads TGTGCCAGCAGTCTTTCTTCCGGGGTCGAGCAGTACTTC. Translated, it gives CASSLSSGVEQYF. The chain carries TRBV27 and TRBJ2-7, with D maybe TRBD2 (5 bases). The CDR3 length is 13 residues. CDR1 MNHEY and CDR2 SMNVEV come from the germline V gene (reference sequence). Trimming took 5 bases from V and 6 from J, leaving 14 bases between them.

This clone was seen a few times. The rearrangement joins TRBV7-9 to TRBJ2-3, with D possibly TRBD1 on 5 matching bases. The V gene lost 2 bases and the J gene lost 4 bases, with 7 bases spanning the gap. The CDR3 covers 13 residues. The germline gives CDR1 SEHNR, CDR2 FQNEAQ (reference sequence). Here the CDR3 DNA reads TGTGCCAGCAGCTTATCGACAGCAGATACGCAGTATTTT. It translates to CASSLSTADTQYF.

This clone turned up a few times. This rearrangement joins TRBV4-2 to TRBJ2-7; TRBD1 is a possible D gene (5 bases). Between the trimmed V and J ends, which lost 0 bases and 0 bases, there was a span of 12 bases. The CDR3 loop spans 16 amino acids. The V gene's germline CDR1 is LGHNA and CDR2 YNFKEQ. This chain's CDR3 is CASSQESQGLSYEQYF. The CDR3 DNA sequence: TGTGCCAGCAGCCAAGAGTCCCAGGGTCTCTCCTACGAGCAGTACTTC.

The V and J genes are TRBV6-5 and TRBJ1-1, with a possible D match to TRBD1 (5 bases). This CDR3 is 13 amino acids long. V lost 5 bases and J 1 base, leaving 8 bases between the germline ends. The germline V gene encodes CDR1 MNHEY and CDR2 SVGAGI. Written as DNA, the CDR3 is TGTGCCAGCAGTGCTGACAGGAACACTGAAGCTTTCTTT. Its protein product is CASSADRNTEAFF.

This clone was seen a few times. V gene TRBV5-4 combines with J gene TRBJ1-1; no clear D gene. Trimming removed 4 bases at V and 1 base at J, with 8 bases between. Germline V gene sequence: CDR1 SGHNT, CDR2 YYREEE (reference sequence). This CDR3 contains 13 residues. CDR3 nucleotide sequence: TGTGCCAGCAGCCTGCGACAGAACACTGAAGCTTTCTTT. This sequence encodes CASSLRQNTEAFF.

Only a few counts were recorded for this clone. The V and J genes are TRBV9 and TRBJ2-3; perhaps TRBD1 as D (6 bases). V was pared by 0 bases and J by 3 bases, with 11 bases between. The CDR3 extends over 15 amino acids. Germline V lookup: CDR1 SGDLS, CDR2 YYNGEE. As DNA, the CDR3 is TGTGCCAGCAGCGTAGACGGCAGGGGAACAGATACGCAGTATTTT. It translates to CASSVDGRGTDTQYF.

The chain couples TRBV5-1 to TRBJ1-2; TRBD1 matches 7 bases. The CDR3 has 15 amino acids. Trimming removed 3 bases from V and 2 bases from J; junction bases left unmatched: 7. CDR1 is SGHRS and CDR2 is YFSETQ in the germline V gene. CDR3: CASSSHMTGNYGYTF. CDR3 in DNA: TGCGCCAGCAGCTCCCACATGACAGGGAACTATGGCTACACCTTC.